One and the same sample provided the 30 T cell receptor beta chains below, sequenced in a study of response to subunit inactivated influenza vaccine (dated by TCRdb to 2017 to 2018). The method was RT-PCR. Sequencing used an Illumina HiSeq 2500. The raw public data were reprocessed by TCRdb itself: fastp quality trimming at Q25, MiXCR clonotype calling, in-frame beta chains only. All rows with the same CDR3 protein become a single entry with the most common DNA and genes. The sample table lists hundreds of thousands of distinct CDR3 sequences, around 14% of them with a count of one. Around 10% of the sample is held by the ten biggest clonotypes. Specimen: PBMCs from blood, collected roughly 13 days after vaccination. These TCRs come from a man aged 50-60 years who received an inactivated influenza vaccine. Donor details come from another sample of the same person, matched by shared clones.

At least ten counts were recorded for this clonotype. The CDR3 is CASSQDPPGGHSPLHF. The DNA for the CDR3 is TGCGCCAGCAGCCAAGATCCCCCGGGAGGGCATTCACCCCTCCACTTT. This sequence joins TRBV4-3 and TRBJ1-6; D not certain. V lost 0 bases and J lost 8, with 14 bases in between. Germline V gives CDR1 LGHNA, CDR2 YSLEER. This CDR3 is 16 amino acids long.

This clonotype was observed a handful of times. The V gene is TRBV28, the J gene TRBJ1-1; no clear D. The germline V gene encodes CDR1 MDHEN and CDR2 SYDVKM. The CDR3 spans 14 residues. V lost 6 bases to trimming and J lost 1 base, with 12 bases between them. The CDR3 nucleotides read TGTGCCAGCAGGCGGGTACACTCGAACACTGAAGCTTTCTTT. Protein product: CASRRVHSNTEAFF.

V and J are TRBV7-9 and TRBJ1-3, with D unclear. Germline lookup yields CDR1 SEHNR and CDR2 FQNEAQ (reference sequence). V was pared by 0 bases and J by 0 bases, with 12 bases between. The CDR3 loop spans 17 amino acids. CDR3 nucleotide sequence: TGTGCCAGCAGCTTAGCAAGAGGGCTCATCTCTGGAAACACCATATATTTT. This codes for CASSLARGLISGNTIYF.

A few counts support this clonotype. The chain has TRBV18 and TRBJ2-7; D could derive from TRBD1 or TRBD2 (5 bases each). The CDR3 has 14 amino acids. Trimming left V 5 bases short and J 0 bases short, with 11 bases between. CDR1 is KGHSH and CDR2 is LQKENI in the germline V gene. The CDR3 DNA reads as TGTGCCAGCTCAGAGGGGTTGAGCTCCTACGAGCAGTACTTC. This translates into CASSEGLSSYEQYF.

This clonotype was seen more than once but under ten times. The chain employs TRBV5-1 and TRBJ1-1; 7 bases match TRBD1. In germline, CDR1 is SGHRS, CDR2 YFSETQ. The CDR3 length is 13 residues. V was clipped by 9 bases and J by 3 bases; unmatched bases: 8. CDR3 sequence: CATRLRGDTEAFF. For the CDR3, the DNA is TGCGCCACCAGACTCAGGGGGGACACTGAAGCTTTCTTT.

This rearrangement joins TRBV7-9 to TRBJ1-5, with a possible D match to TRBD1 (5 bases). Germline CDR1 reads SEHNR; CDR2 reads FQNEAQ (reference sequence). The CDR3 consists of 12 residues. V shed 5 bases and J shed 7 bases, with 9 bases lying between them. The CDR3 reads CASSTRGQPQHF. CDR3 DNA sequence: TGTGCCAGCAGCACCCGGGGGCAGCCCCAGCATTTT.

This clonotype was detected only a few times. V usage is TRBV4-2 and J usage is TRBJ2-3; 9 bases line up with TRBD1. The V gene's germline CDR1 is LGHNA and CDR2 YNFKEQ. The junction had 7 bases not matched to a gene; V was cut back by 0 bases and J by 0 bases. The CDR3 is 18 residues long. CDR3 in amino acids: CASSQDFLQGASTDTQYF. The CDR3 DNA sequence: TGTGCCAGCAGCCAAGATTTTTTACAGGGGGCAAGCACAGATACGCAGTATTTT.

This clonotype was seen only a few times. The chain uses TRBV28 and TRBJ2-7, with a possible D match to TRBD1 (6 bases). Deletions cut 2 bases from V and 0 bases from J, with 14 bases between. Germline V gene sequence: CDR1 MDHEN, CDR2 SYDVKM. The CDR3 is 16 residues long. CDR3 DNA: TGTGCCAGCAGTTTACTACAGGGAACCCGCTCCTACGAGCAGTACTTC. Its protein product is CASSLLQGTRSYEQYF.

This chain links TRBV28 with TRBJ2-3, with D tentatively TRBD1 or TRBD2 (5 bases each). The CDR3 contains 17 residues. Germline values: CDR1 MDHEN, CDR2 SYDVKM. Trimming stripped 6 bases from V and 5 bases from J, with 24 bases between. In DNA form, the CDR3 reads TGTGCCAGCAGACACACTCCCGGGGCCCACTCGGGAGATACGCAGTATTTT. It is translated as CASRHTPGAHSGDTQYF. The variable domain in full, with the rest retrieved from reference TRBV28 and TRBJ2-3, is DVKVTQSSRYLVKRTGEKVFLECVQDMDHENMFWYRQDPGLGLRLIYFSYDVKMKEKGDIPEGYSVSREKKERFSLILESASTNQTSMYLCASRHTPGAHSGDTQYFGPGTRLTVL.

The chain is built from TRBV7-2 and TRBJ2-7; a possible D gene is TRBD1 (7 bases). Trimming shortened V by 4 bases and J by 7 bases, and 14 bases separated the two germline ends. The V gene's germline CDR1 is SGHTA and CDR2 FQGNSA. This CDR3 has 13 amino acids. In DNA form, the CDR3 reads TGTGCCAGCAGCTGGGGGACAGCGGGTGAGCAGTACTTC. It encodes CASSWGTAGEQYF.

In this sample, this clonotype turned up many times. CDR3: CASSSDRAYEQYF. CDR3 coding DNA: TGTGCCAGCAGCTCGGACAGGGCCTACGAGCAGTACTTC. This chain uses TRBV6-2 or TRBV6-3 with TRBJ2-7; 8 positions agree with TRBD1. J gave up 2 bases and V 6 bases, and 3 bases lay outside the gene matches. Germline CDR1 and CDR2: MNHEY and SVGEGT. The CDR3 contains 13 residues.

This clonotype was recorded at least ten times. V is TRBV29-1 and J is TRBJ1-2; D might be TRBD1 (6 bases). The germline gives CDR1 SQVTM, CDR2 ANQGSEA. This CDR3 has 13 amino acids. The V end was cut by 6 bases, the J end by 2 bases, with 13 bases between. The DNA of the CDR3 is TGCAGCGTGGCTAAGGACAGAAACTATGGCTACACCTTC. Translated, it gives CSVAKDRNYGYTF.

This clonotype was counted only a few times. The chain links TRBV6-5 to TRBJ2-1; D ambiguous. This CDR3 spans 14 amino acids. V dropped 4 bases and J dropped 5 bases, with 12 bases sitting between them. Germline V gene data show CDR1 as MNHEY and CDR2 as SVGAGI. The CDR3 DNA sequence: TGTGCCAGCAGTTTTAGTAGGACGAACAATGAGCAGTTCTTC. Its translation is CASSFSRTNNEQFF.

This clonotype was recorded once. The chain is built from TRBV30 and TRBJ2-7, with TRBD2 matching 14 bases. This CDR3 comprises 17 residues. Germline V gene lookup returns CDR1 GTSNPN and CDR2 SVGIG (reference sequence). Trimming removed 1 base from V and 4 bases from J; junction bases left unmatched: 9. CDR3 region: CAWSGSGTSGRRYEQYF. DNA for the CDR3: TGTGCCTGGAGTGGATCCGGGACTAGCGGGAGAAGGTACGAGCAGTACTTC.

This clonotype has a handful of counts. The V gene is TRBV20-1, the J gene TRBJ2-2; 11 bases align to TRBD1. J was trimmed by 7 bases and V by 6 bases; bases with no gene match: 10. Germline values: CDR1 DFQATT, CDR2 SNEGSKA (reference sequence). This CDR3 comprises 15 residues. The CDR3 loop reads CSALSGQGAGGELFF. DNA for the CDR3: TGCAGTGCCCTATCCGGACAGGGGGCAGGCGGGGAGCTGTTTTTT.

This clonotype was counted at least ten times. This sequence joins TRBV6-1 and TRBJ1-1; TRBD1 matches at 11 bases. Germline lookup yields CDR1 MNHNS and CDR2 SASEGT. With 6 bases clipped from V and 11 bases from J, the junction kept 8 bases outside the gene matches. The CDR3 extends over 13 amino acids. This CDR3 is CASRRTGGWFAFF. CDR3 nucleotides: TGTGCCAGCAGACGGACAGGGGGCTGGTTTGCTTTCTTT.

This chain joins TRBV10-3 and TRBJ2-5; possible D gene TRBD1, 6 bases. The CDR3 runs 14 residues. CDR1 ENHRY and CDR2 SYGVKD come from the germline V gene. V was clipped by 6 bases and J by 2 bases, with 13 bases between them. This CDR3 reads CAISPTGQQETQYF. For the CDR3, the DNA is TGTGCCATCAGCCCGACAGGACAACAAGAGACCCAGTACTTC.

This clonotype came up a few times. The CDR3 spells CAIRGLAGGKDEQFF. The CDR3 coding sequence is TGTGCCATCAGGGGACTAGCGGGGGGCAAAGATGAGCAGTTCTTC. V gene TRBV10-3 combines with J gene TRBJ2-1; 15 nucleotides line up with TRBD2. V lost 6 bases to trimming and J lost 8 bases; unmatched junction nucleotides: 5. The CDR3 length is 15 residues. From germline, CDR1 is ENHRY and CDR2 SYGVKD.

This clonotype turned up a few times. The J gene is TRBJ2-2, the V gene TRBV5-1, with 9 positions matching TRBD1. There are 17 residues in the CDR3. CDR1 and CDR2 from the germline V gene are SGHRS and YFSETQ. J gave up 3 bases and V 0 bases, and 6 bases lay outside the gene matches. This CDR3 is CASSLVRTGVDTGELFF. CDR3 coding DNA: TGCGCCAGCAGCTTGGTCCGGACAGGGGTTGACACCGGGGAGCTGTTTTTT.

The chain recombines TRBV6-6 with TRBJ2-7, with 9 bases identical to TRBD1. CDR3 length equals 13 residues. Trimming cost V 8 bases and J 5 bases; bases outside gene matches: 7. CDR1 is MNHNY and CDR2 is SVGAGI in the germline V gene (reference sequence). The CDR3: CASEPGQGNEQYF. The CDR3 coding sequence is TGTGCCAGCGAGCCGGGACAGGGCAACGAGCAGTACTTC.

This clonotype was recorded at least ten times. The CDR3 sequence: CAISVDLNTGELFF. CDR3 nucleotides: TGTGCCATCAGTGTGGATTTGAACACCGGGGAGCTGTTTTTT. This rearrangement joins TRBV10-3 to TRBJ2-2; D remains unclear. The V gene lost 4 bases and the J gene lost 1 base, with 7 bases spanning the gap. Germline assignment: CDR1 ENHRY and CDR2 SYGVKD. The CDR3 is 14 residues long.

This clonotype showed up many times. The chain uses TRBV10-3 and TRBJ2-3, with 9 bases aligning to TRBD1. J gave up 4 bases and V 10 bases, and 3 bases lay outside the gene matches. CDR1 and CDR2 (germline): ENHRY, SYGVKD. The CDR3 spans 12 residues. CDR3 residues: CATRQGADTQYF. Written as DNA, the CDR3 is TGTGCCACACGACAGGGGGCAGATACGCAGTATTTT.

The CDR3 spells CASSPQRRLAGGFVSYNEQFF. The CDR3 coding sequence is TGTGCCAGCAGCCCGCAAAGAAGACTAGCGGGAGGTTTTGTTTCCTACAATGAGCAGTTCTTC. The chain recombines TRBV11-2 with TRBJ2-1, with 13 bases that match TRBD2. Trimming removed 5 bases from V and 1 base from J; junction bases left unmatched: 17. The CDR3 is 21 amino acids. CDR1 and CDR2 (germline): SGHAT, FQNNGV. Using reference TRBV11-2 and TRBJ2-1 for the parts outside the CDR3, the full variable domain is EAGVAQSPRYKIIEKRQSVAFWCNPISGHATLYWYQQILGQGPKLLIQFQNNGVVDDSQLPKDRFSAERLKGVDSTLKIQPAKLEDSAVYLCASSPQRRLAGGFVSYNEQFFGPGTRLTVL.

The CDR3 bases are TGTGCCACCAAGAACACAGGGGGCAATGAGCAGTTCTTC. It translates to CATKNTGGNEQFF. The V call is TRBV7-7, the J call TRBJ2-1, with TRBD1 identical over 8 bases. V was pared by 10 bases and J by 6 bases, with 8 bases of the junction left unmatched. This CDR3 contains 13 residues. In germline, CDR1 is SSHAT, CDR2 FNYEAQ (reference sequence).

The rearrangement links TRBV19 to TRBJ2-3; a weak D match, TRBD1 (6 bases). The CDR3 has 14 amino acids. V lost 4 bases and J lost 8, with 16 bases in between. CDR1 is LNHDA, CDR2 SQIVND, per germline (reference sequence). In DNA, the CDR3 is TGTGCCAGTAGTACCAACAGGGACCAAGGTACGCAGTATTTT. Residues: CASSTNRDQGTQYF.

This clonotype occurred a few times. The chain carries TRBV12-3 or TRBV12-4 and TRBJ2-2, with D unresolved. The CDR3 runs to 13 residues. V lost 3 bases and J lost 6, with 8 bases in between. The CDR3 DNA reads TGTGCCAGCAGTTTCTTTCTGTCCGGGGAGCTGTTTTTT. Its translation: CASSFFLSGELFF.

This sequence joins TRBV15 and TRBJ1-6; 9 positions agree with TRBD1. Germline-derived CDR1 and CDR2 are LNHNV and YYDKDF (reference sequence). CDR3 length: 18 amino acids. Germline trimming cut 1 base from V and 4 bases from J; bases unmatched to any gene: 8. The CDR3 here is CATSRGQGEGYYNSPLHF. In DNA form, the CDR3 reads TGTGCCACCAGCAGAGGACAGGGGGAAGGCTATTATAATTCACCCCTCCACTTT. Looking up the rest from reference TRBV15 and TRBJ1-6 gives the full variable domain: DAMVIQNPRYQVTQFGKPVTLSCSQTLNHNVMYWYQQKSSQAPKLLFHYYDKDFNNEADTPDNFQSRRPNTSFCFLDIRSPGLGDTAMYLCATSRGQGEGYYNSPLHFGNGTRLTVT.

The chain couples TRBV21-1 to TRBJ1-5. TRBV21-1 is listed as a pseudogene. The CDR3 contains 15 residues. The chain's CDR3 is CASSKDGSSNQPQHF. DNA for the CDR3: TGTGCCAGCAGCAAAGACGGCAGTAGCAATCAGCCCCAGCATTTT.

The chain carries TRBV5-1 and TRBJ1-2; maybe TRBD1 (6 bases). Germline CDR1 SGHRS, CDR2 YFSETQ. Trimming shortened V by 0 bases and J by 8 bases, and 11 bases separated the two germline ends. This CDR3 has 13 amino acids. CDR3 amino acids: CASSLGTARGYTF. The CDR3, as DNA: TGCGCCAGCAGCTTGGGGACAGCAAGAGGCTACACCTTC.

CDR3 DNA: TGTGCCAGCAGCTTGGTTGAGTGGAGGACTAGCGTAGTATACAATGAGCAGTTCTTC. Its protein is CASSLVEWRTSVVYNEQFF. The chain is built from TRBV5-6 and TRBJ2-1; 9 nucleotides match TRBD2. The CDR3 spans 19 residues. Germline V gene sequence: CDR1 SGHDT, CDR2 YYEEEE. Trimming at V came to 0 bases and at J to 4 bases, leaving 14 bases not matched to a gene.